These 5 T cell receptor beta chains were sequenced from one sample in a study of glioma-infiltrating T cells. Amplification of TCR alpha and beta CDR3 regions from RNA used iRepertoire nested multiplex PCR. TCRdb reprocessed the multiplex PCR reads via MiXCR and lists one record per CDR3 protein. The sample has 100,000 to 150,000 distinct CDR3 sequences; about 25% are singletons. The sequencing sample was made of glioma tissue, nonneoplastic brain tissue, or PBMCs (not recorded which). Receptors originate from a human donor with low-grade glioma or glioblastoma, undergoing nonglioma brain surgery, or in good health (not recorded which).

The CDR3 spells CASSLEYGTLHEQFF. CDR3 in DNA: TGTGCCAGCAGCTTAGAGTATGGGACCCTACATGAGCAGTTCTTC. The chain has TRBV11-2 and TRBJ2-1, with D perhaps being TRBD1 or TRBD2 (5 bases each). The length of the CDR3 is 15 residues. Germline CDR1 SGHAT, CDR2 FQNNGV. V lost 0 bases to trimming and J lost 8 bases, with 14 bases between them.

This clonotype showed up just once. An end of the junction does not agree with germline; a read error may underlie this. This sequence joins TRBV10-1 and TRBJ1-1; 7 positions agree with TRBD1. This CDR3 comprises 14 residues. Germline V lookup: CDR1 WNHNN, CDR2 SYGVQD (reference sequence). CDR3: CASSETGASTEDFF. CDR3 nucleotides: TGCGCCAGCAGTGAGACAGGGGCTTCCACTGAAGATTTCTTT.

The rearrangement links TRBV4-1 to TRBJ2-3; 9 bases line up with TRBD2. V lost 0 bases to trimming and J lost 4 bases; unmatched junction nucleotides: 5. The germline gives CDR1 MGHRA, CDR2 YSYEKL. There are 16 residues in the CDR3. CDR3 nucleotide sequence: TGCGCCAGCAGCCAAGATCTGCGGGGGGGCCCAGATACGCAGTATTTT. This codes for CASSQDLRGGPDTQYF.

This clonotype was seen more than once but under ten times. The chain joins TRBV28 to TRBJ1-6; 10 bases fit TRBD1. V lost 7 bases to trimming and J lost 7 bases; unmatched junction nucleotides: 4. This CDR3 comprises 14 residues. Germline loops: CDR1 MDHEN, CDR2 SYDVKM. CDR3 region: CASTPGQGNSPLHF. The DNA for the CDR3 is TGTGCCAGCACTCCGGGACAGGGGAATTCACCCCTCCACTTT.

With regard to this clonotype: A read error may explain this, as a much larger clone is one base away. CDR3 bases: TGCGCCAGCAGCCAACCGGACAGGGCTGATAGCTACACCTTC. This translates into CASSQPDRADSYTF. This chain joins TRBV4-1 and TRBJ1-2, with TRBD1 matching over 8 bases. The CDR3 runs to 14 residues. Germline assignment: CDR1 MGHRA and CDR2 YSYEKL. V lost 2 bases and J lost 9; bases outside the gene matches: 8.